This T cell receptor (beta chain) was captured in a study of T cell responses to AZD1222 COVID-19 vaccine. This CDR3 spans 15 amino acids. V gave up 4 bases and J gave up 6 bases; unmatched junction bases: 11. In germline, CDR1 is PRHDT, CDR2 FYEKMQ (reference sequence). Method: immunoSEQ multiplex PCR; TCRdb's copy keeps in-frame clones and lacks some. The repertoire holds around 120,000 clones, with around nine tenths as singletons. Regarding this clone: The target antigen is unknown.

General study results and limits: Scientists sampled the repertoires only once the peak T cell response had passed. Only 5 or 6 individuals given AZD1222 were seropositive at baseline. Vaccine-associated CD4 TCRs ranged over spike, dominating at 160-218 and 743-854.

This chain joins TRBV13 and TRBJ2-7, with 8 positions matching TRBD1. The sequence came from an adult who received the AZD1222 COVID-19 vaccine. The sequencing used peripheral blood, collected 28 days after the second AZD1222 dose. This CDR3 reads CASSSGGRGRGEQYF. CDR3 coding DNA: TGTGCCAGCAGCTCAGGGGGCAGGGGACGGGGCGAGCAGTACTTC.